Presented here are 17 T cell receptor beta chains from one specimen sequenced in a study of T cells after yellow fever vaccination. TCRdb reanalysed the 5' RACE reads using MiXCR and keeps one entry per CDR3 protein. The profile covers 350,000 to 450,000 distinct CDR3 sequences, with roughly 6.1% appearing a single time and 15% taken by the ten largest. Sequences were derived from PBMCs, sampled 5 days after the yellow fever booster vaccination. The receptors were sampled from a man under 40 who received the YFV17D yellow fever vaccine.

The rearrangement uses TRBV6-1 and TRBJ2-2, with TRBD2 as a possible D gene (6 bases). CDR3 length: 14 amino acids. Germline CDR1 and CDR2: MNHNS and SASEGT. V lost 5 bases to trimming and J lost 4 bases, with 11 bases between them. The CDR3 here is CASSRGIRTGELFF. Here the CDR3 DNA reads TGTGCCAGCAGTCGCGGGATTCGCACCGGGGAGCTGTTTTTT.

This clonotype was seen ten or more times. This chain uses TRBV11-2 with TRBJ1-6; D unresolved. Per germline, CDR1 SGHAT and CDR2 FQNNGV. The CDR3 runs to 14 residues. V was trimmed by 1 base and J by 7 bases, leaving 8 bases between them. CDR3 loop: CASSLVRTNSPLHF. DNA for the CDR3: TGTGCCAGCAGCTTAGTGCGCACAAATTCACCCCTCCACTTT.

This clonotype was picked up a small number of times. The chain has TRBV27 and TRBJ2-5; TRBD2 aligns across 9 bases. This CDR3 spans 15 amino acids. The V gene's germline CDR1 is MNHEY and CDR2 SMNVEV (reference sequence). The V segment lost 2 bases and the J segment 1 base; nucleotides outside the gene matches: 2. Here the CDR3 reads CASSLAGGSQETQYF. CDR3 nucleotides: TGTGCCAGCAGTTTAGCGGGAGGGAGCCAAGAGACCCAGTACTTC.

This clonotype was recorded at least ten times. V is TRBV18 and J is TRBJ2-7, with 10 bases that match TRBD1. CDR1 is KGHSH and CDR2 is LQKENI in the germline V gene. This CDR3 is 17 amino acids long. V lost 3 bases, J lost 1 base, and 9 bases stayed unmatched. The CDR3 loop is CASSPRQGAVFSYEQYF. The CDR3 DNA follows: TGTGCCAGCTCACCGCGACAGGGGGCCGTTTTTTCCTACGAGCAGTACTTC.

This rearrangement joins TRBV20-1 to TRBJ2-7, with TRBD2 as a possible D gene (5 bases). The CDR3 is 16 residues long. Germline V CDR1 and CDR2: DFQATT, SNEGSKA (reference sequence). V was shortened by 1 base and J by 9 bases, with 25 bases between the two germline ends. CDR3: CSARVLVGSTYLGQYF. In DNA form, the CDR3 reads TGCAGTGCTAGAGTCCTTGTTGGGAGCACGTACCTGGGGCAGTACTTC.

Ten or more counts support this clonotype. The chain is built from TRBV12-3 or TRBV12-4 and TRBJ2-6; TRBD1 might be the D (5 bases). Trimming stripped 2 bases from V and 1 base from J, with 6 bases between. There are 15 residues in the CDR3. The CDR3 is CASSLQGSGANVLTF. The CDR3, as DNA: TGTGCCAGCAGTTTACAGGGTTCTGGGGCCAACGTCCTGACTTTC.

This clonotype was observed at least ten times. The CDR3 bases are TGCAGTGCTAGAGCGGCGGGACCCTTGGAGCAGTACTTC. This translates into CSARAAGPLEQYF. V usage is TRBV20-1 and J usage is TRBJ2-7, with D maybe TRBD2 (6 bases). CDR3 size: 13 residues. V was cut by 1 base and J by 7 bases, with 14 bases left in between. Per the germline V gene, CDR1 is DFQATT and CDR2 is SNEGSKA (reference sequence).

V is TRBV7-3 and J is TRBJ2-3, with 7 bases lining up with TRBD1. The CDR3 length is 15 residues. The V and J ends lost 6 bases and 6 bases, in that order; junction bases with no gene match: 12. Germline V gene data show CDR1 as SGHTA and CDR2 as FQGTGA. In DNA, the CDR3 is TGTGCCAGCAGTCAAAACGGACAGGTTGGGGATACGCAGTATTTT. Its protein product is CASSQNGQVGDTQYF.

The sample holds a few counts of this clonotype. J is TRBJ2-1 and V is TRBV7-9, with D hard to call. Deletions cut 2 bases from V and 5 bases from J, with 13 bases between. In germline, CDR1 is SEHNR, CDR2 FQNEAQ (reference sequence). This CDR3 has 15 amino acids. The CDR3 loop reads CASSLTFGQNNEQFF. As DNA, the CDR3 is TGTGCCAGCAGCTTAACTTTTGGGCAGAACAATGAGCAGTTCTTC.

The gene calls are TRBV3-1 and TRBJ2-7, with 8 bases fitting TRBD1. CDR3 length equals 15 residues. The germline gives CDR1 LGHDT, CDR2 YNNKEL (reference sequence). The junction had 4 bases not matched to a gene; V was cut back by 0 bases and J by 3 bases. DNA of the CDR3: TGTGCCAGCAGCCAAGAAGGGACAGGTCACTACGAGCAGTACTTC. Amino acid sequence: CASSQEGTGHYEQYF.

A few counts support this clonotype. The chain uses TRBV6-5 and TRBJ1-5; tentatively, D is TRBD1 (6 bases). V was shortened by 4 bases and J by 0 bases, with 13 bases between the two germline ends. This CDR3 contains 16 residues. Germline V lookup: CDR1 MNHEY, CDR2 SVGAGI. CDR3 DNA: TGTGCCAGCAGTTCTGGACAGCTTAATAGCAATCAGCCCCAGCATTTT. Its translation: CASSSGQLNSNQPQHF.

The chain employs TRBV7-2 and TRBJ1-6; D unresolved. This CDR3 region has 12 residues. Germline loops: CDR1 SGHTA, CDR2 FQGNSA. Trimming removed 5 bases at V and 14 bases at J, with 13 bases between. CDR3 amino acids: CASSPTVEALHF. The DNA of the CDR3 is TGTGCCAGCAGCCCCACTGTCGAGGCCCTCCACTTT.

This clonotype was recorded a few times. One junction end does not reproduce the germline sequence, and a read error may be involved. The genes are TRBV29-1 and TRBJ2-2; 7 bases fit TRBD2. This CDR3 comprises 13 residues. Germline V gene sequence: CDR1 SQVTM, CDR2 ANQGSEA. CDR3 in DNA: TGCAGCATTGCGGGAGAGAACTCCGGGGAGCTGTTTTTT. Translated, it gives CSIAGENSGELFF.

This clonotype was counted many times. The rearrangement joins TRBV7-9 to TRBJ2-1, with D unresolved. Looked up from germline, CDR1 is SEHNR and CDR2 is FQNEAQ (reference sequence). This CDR3 has 12 residues. This chain's CDR3 is CAATASFYEQFF. CDR3 nucleotides: TGTGCAGCGACTGCTAGTTTCTATGAGCAGTTCTTC. The full variable domain, with the rest looked up from reference TRBV7-9 and TRBJ2-1, is DTGVSQNPRHKITKRGQNVTFRCDPISEHNRLYWYRQTLGQGPEFLTYFQNEAQLEKSRLLSDRFSAERPKGSFSTLEIQRTEQGDSAMYLCAATASFYEQFFGPGTRLTVL.

Notes on this clonotype: At one boundary the junction diverges from the germline segment, which might be a read error. The rearrangement uses TRBV30 and TRBJ2-2; the D is unclear. Germline CDR1 reads GTSNPN; CDR2 reads SVGIG (reference sequence). The CDR3 is 14 residues long. The DNA for the CDR3 is TGTGCCTGGAGGCGGAACGCGAACATCGGGGAGCTGTTTTTT. Amino acids: CAWRRNANIGELFF. Full variable domain (missing parts from reference TRBV30 and TRBJ2-2): SQTIHQWPATLVQPVGSPLSLECTVEGTSNPNLYWYRQAAGRGLQLLFYSVGIGQISSEVPQNLSASRPQDRQFILSSKKLLLSDSGFYLCAWRRNANIGELFFGEGSRLTVL.

The table lists this clonotype with many counts. This rearrangement joins TRBV20-1 to TRBJ1-1; D not certain. The CDR3 is 12 amino acids. V lost 1 base to trimming and J lost 3 bases, with 6 bases between them. Germline V gives CDR1 DFQATT, CDR2 SNEGSKA (reference sequence). Here the CDR3 DNA reads TGCAGTGCTAGAGTCCGGGACACTGAAGCTTTCTTT. It encodes CSARVRDTEAFF.

The chain combines TRBV12-3 or TRBV12-4 with TRBJ2-1; perhaps TRBD2 as D (6 bases). V shed 4 bases and J shed 2 bases, with 12 bases lying between them. This CDR3 has 15 residues. In DNA form, the CDR3 reads TGTGCCAGCAGTTCGGGACGGGGGACCTACAATGAGCAGTTCTTC. It specifies CASSSGRGTYNEQFF.